Included here is one T cell receptor (beta chain) sequence, with context. The data were obtained in a study of blood T cell repertoires in COVID-19. Two negative PCRs, clearance, or symptom resolution characterized the recovered Cohort 3 donors. The CDR3 consists of 11 residues. The J segment lost 2 bases and the V segment lost 6 bases, leaving 1 base of the junction unmatched. Germline lookup yields CDR1 SQVTM and CDR2 ANQGSEA. As originally analysed: Using reference gene primer amplification, nucleated cell counts were estimated. Sequenced by immunoSEQ multiplex PCR; TCRdb stores in-frame clones only, minus some. V and J calls and clone size are as listed in that table; D and trimming were resolved from the DNA. The data hold almost 250,000 clones, with more than 85% observed a single time.

Sample: PBMCs or T cells enriched from blood (not recorded which). V and J are TRBV29-1 and TRBJ2-7; 7 bases are a match to TRBD1. This clonotype was obtained from a woman in her forties or fifties who had recovered from COVID-19. CDR3: CSVTGAYEQYF. Here the CDR3 DNA reads TGCAGCGTAACAGGGGCCTACGAGCAGTACTTC.